This T cell receptor (beta chain) was found in a study of CD8+CD57+ T cells in acquired aplastic anemia. Profiling that covered TCR beta VDJ and CDR3 relied on genomic DNA as its template. One entry per CDR3 protein results from TCRdb running MiXCR on the reads. This table has 260,000 or so distinct CDR3 sequences, roughly 82% appearing once. Germline V lookup: CDR1 SNHLY, CDR2 FYNNEI. The CDR3 totals 14 residues. Sequencing involved patients with CD8+CD57+ cell expansion previously shown by flow cytometry. The table lists this clonotype with a count of one. Compared with germline, one end of the junction differs, possibly owing to a read error.

This TCR was recovered from a human donor with aplastic anemia. This chain connects TRBV2 to TRBJ2-5, with 9 nucleotides matching TRBD1. The sequencing sample was made of sorted CD4+, CD8+, or CD8+CD57+ T cells (not recorded which) from PBMCs. CDR3 DNA sequence: TGTGCCAGCGGGGACAGGGACACAGATAAGCACCATTTTTTC. Amino acid sequence: CASGDRDTDKHHFF.